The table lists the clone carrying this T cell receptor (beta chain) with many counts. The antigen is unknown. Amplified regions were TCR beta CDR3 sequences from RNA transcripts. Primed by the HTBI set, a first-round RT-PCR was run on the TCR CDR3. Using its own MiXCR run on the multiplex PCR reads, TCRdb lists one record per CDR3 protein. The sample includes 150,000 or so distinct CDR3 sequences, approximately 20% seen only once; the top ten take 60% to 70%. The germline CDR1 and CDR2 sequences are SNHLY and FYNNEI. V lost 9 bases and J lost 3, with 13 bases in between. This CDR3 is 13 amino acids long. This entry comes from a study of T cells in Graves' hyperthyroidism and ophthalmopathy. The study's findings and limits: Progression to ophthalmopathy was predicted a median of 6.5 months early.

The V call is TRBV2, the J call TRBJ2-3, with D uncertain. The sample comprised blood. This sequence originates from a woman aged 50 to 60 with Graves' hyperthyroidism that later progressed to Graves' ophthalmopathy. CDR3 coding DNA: TGTGCCAGTAAGGAGTTAGGGACAGATACGCAGTATTTT. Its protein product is CASKELGTDTQYF.